These T cell receptor beta chains were read from a single sample in a study of CD8+ T cells in alopecia areata. Profiled with immunoSEQ multiplex PCR; TCRdb holds only in-frame clones, not every one. The table lists about 190,000 clones, 60% of them singletons. Source: CD4+ T cells sorted from blood, taken at week 24, from a patient treated with tofacitinib. The receptors stem from a human donor with alopecia areata. CDR3s include the opening cysteine and the closing phenylalanine or tryptophan. The order of the fields is V gene, D gene, J gene, clone size, CDR3 DNA, CDR3 protein. A D gene is named only where the DNA matches it firmly. Clone size is not always given. Where it is, it says once, few, many or a class for expanded clones.

v_call: TRBV29-1; d_call: NA; j_call: TRBJ1-2; clone_size: NA; cdr3_nt: TGCAGCGTTGAAGGGGCAGGTTATGGCTACACCTTC; cdr3_aa: CSVEGAGYGYTF
v_call: TRBV29-1; d_call: NA; j_call: TRBJ1-1; clone_size: NA; cdr3_nt: TGCAGCGTTGGGGGACATCCAGTGAACACTGAAGCTTTCTTT; cdr3_aa: CSVGGHPVNTEAFF
v_call: TRBV9; d_call: NA; j_call: TRBJ1-2; clone_size: few; cdr3_nt: TGTGCCAGCAGCGTAGAGGGCTATGGCTACACCTTC; cdr3_aa: CASSVEGYGYTF
v_call: TRBV29-1; d_call: TRBD1; j_call: TRBJ1-1; clone_size: NA; cdr3_nt: TGCAGCGTGGACAGGGTTAACACTGAAGCTTTCTTT; cdr3_aa: CSVDRVNTEAFF
v_call: TRBV29-1; d_call: NA; j_call: TRBJ2-5; clone_size: few; cdr3_nt: TGCAGCGTTGTGCCTATCAGGGGGGAGCAAGAGACCCAGTACTTC; cdr3_aa: CSVVPIRGEQETQYF
v_call: TRBV27; d_call: TRBD1; j_call: TRBJ1-2; clone_size: NA; cdr3_nt: TGTGCCAGCAGTTTATACCCGGACAGGGGTAGCTATGGCTACACCTTC; cdr3_aa: CASSLYPDRGSYGYTF
v_call: TRBV14; d_call: NA; j_call: TRBJ1-5; clone_size: NA; cdr3_nt: TGTGCCAGCAGCCAAAGGAGGGGCTTTAGCAATCAGCCCCAGCATTTT; cdr3_aa: CASSQRRGFSNQPQHF
v_call: TRBV29-1; d_call: NA; j_call: TRBJ2-4; clone_size: NA; cdr3_nt: TGCAGCGTTGGTGGGATAGCCAAAAACATTCAGTACTTC; cdr3_aa: CSVGGIAKNIQYF
v_call: TRBV7-3; d_call: TRBD2; j_call: TRBJ2-2; clone_size: NA; cdr3_nt: TGTGCCAGCAGCTCCCAGAGCGGGGTGAACACCGGGGAGCTGTTTTTT; cdr3_aa: CASSSQSGVNTGELFF
v_call: TRBV7-8; d_call: NA; j_call: TRBJ1-1; clone_size: few; cdr3_nt: TGTGCCAGCAGCTTCGGCGTCTTGAACACTGAAGCTTTCTTT; cdr3_aa: CASSFGVLNTEAFF
v_call: TRBV7-2; d_call: TRBD2; j_call: TRBJ2-5; clone_size: few; cdr3_nt: TGTGCCAGCAGCCCCGGGACTAGCTACATAGAGACCCAGTACTTC; cdr3_aa: CASSPGTSYIETQYF
v_call: TRBV29-1; d_call: NA; j_call: TRBJ1-5; clone_size: NA; cdr3_nt: TGCAGCGTTGGAGGTCAGAATCAGCCCCAGCATTTT; cdr3_aa: CSVGGQNQPQHF
v_call: TRBV29-1; d_call: NA; j_call: TRBJ2-3; clone_size: NA; cdr3_nt: TGCAGCGCGGCGGGCGGGGCTAGCACAGATACGCAGTATTTT; cdr3_aa: CSAAGGASTDTQYF
v_call: TRBV4-3; d_call: NA; j_call: TRBJ2-4; clone_size: NA; cdr3_nt: TGCGCCAGCAGCCGAGAGGGAGGCAACATTCAGTACTTC; cdr3_aa: CASSREGGNIQYF
v_call: TRBV4-3; d_call: NA; j_call: TRBJ2-7; clone_size: few; cdr3_nt: TGCGCCAGCAGCCAAGAGTCCAGGGGGGGAGTTTACGAGCAGTACTTC; cdr3_aa: CASSQESRGGVYEQYF
v_call: TRBV12-5; d_call: TRBD1; j_call: TRBJ2-2; clone_size: NA; cdr3_nt: TGTGCTAGTTGGCCGGACAGGGCAGTCGGGGAGCTGTTTTTT; cdr3_aa: CASWPDRAVGELFF
v_call: TRBV27; d_call: NA; j_call: TRBJ1-6; clone_size: once; cdr3_nt: TGTGCCAGCAGCCTTGGGGGGTACGGTAATTCACCCCTCCACTTT; cdr3_aa: CASSLGGYGNSPLHF
v_call: TRBV30; d_call: NA; j_call: TRBJ2-7; clone_size: NA; cdr3_nt: TGTGCCTGGAAACGCGAGTCCTACGAGCAGTACTTC; cdr3_aa: CAWKRESYEQYF
v_call: TRBV30; d_call: TRBD2; j_call: TRBJ2-7; clone_size: NA; cdr3_nt: TGTGCCTGGAGAAACGGCGGGGGATACGAGCAGTACTTC; cdr3_aa: CAWRNGGGYEQYF
v_call: TRBV18; d_call: TRBD2; j_call: TRBJ2-7; clone_size: NA; cdr3_nt: TGTGCCAGCTCGCAGAGCGGGGGGAGCTCCTACGAGCAGTACTTC; cdr3_aa: CASSQSGGSSYEQYF
v_call: TRBV7-2; d_call: TRBD2; j_call: TRBJ2-7; clone_size: NA; cdr3_nt: TGTGCCAGCAGCAATAGCGGGGGGGCGATCCACGAGCAGTACTTC; cdr3_aa: CASSNSGGAIHEQYF
v_call: TRBV30; d_call: NA; j_call: TRBJ1-1; clone_size: NA; cdr3_nt: TGTGCCTGGAGTGCCCTGACAGGGAACACTGAAGCTTTCTTT; cdr3_aa: CAWSALTGNTEAFF
v_call: TRBV6-5; d_call: TRBD2; j_call: TRBJ2-7; clone_size: NA; cdr3_nt: TGTGCCAGCAGATACCCCGGGGGGGCGAGAGAGCAGTACTTC; cdr3_aa: CASRYPGGAREQYF
v_call: TRBV29-1; d_call: TRBD1; j_call: TRBJ1-1; clone_size: NA; cdr3_nt: TGCAGCGTGCGTACAGGGGGCCTGCGTCGGAACACTGAAGCTTTCTTT; cdr3_aa: CSVRTGGLRRNTEAFF
v_call: TRBV5-1; d_call: TRBD2; j_call: TRBJ2-3; clone_size: few; cdr3_nt: TGCGCCAGCAGCACCCCTCGGGAGCGGGGGAACACAGATACGCAGTATTTT; cdr3_aa: CASSTPRERGNTDTQYF
v_call: TRBV4-3; d_call: TRBD1; j_call: TRBJ2-2; clone_size: NA; cdr3_nt: TGCGCCAGCAGCCGCGGACAGGGGAACACCGGGGAGCTGTTTTTT; cdr3_aa: CASSRGQGNTGELFF
v_call: TRBV5-1; d_call: TRBD1; j_call: TRBJ1-5; clone_size: NA; cdr3_nt: TGCGCCAACTTCCCCGGGACAGTCAATCAGCCCCAGCATTTT; cdr3_aa: CANFPGTVNQPQHF
v_call: TRBV6-6; d_call: NA; j_call: TRBJ2-7; clone_size: once; cdr3_nt: TGTGCCAGCAGGTCTGAGGGCGAGCAGTACTTC; cdr3_aa: CASRSEGEQYF
v_call: TRBV29-1; d_call: NA; j_call: TRBJ2-3; clone_size: NA; cdr3_nt: TGCAGCGTTGACGGGAACACAGATACGCAGTATTTT; cdr3_aa: CSVDGNTDTQYF
v_call: TRBV5-1; d_call: TRBD1; j_call: TRBJ2-1; clone_size: few; cdr3_nt: TGCGCCAGCAGCACGACAGGGTCAGGGTACAATGAGCAGTTCTTC; cdr3_aa: CASSTTGSGYNEQFF
v_call: TRBV2; d_call: NA; j_call: TRBJ1-2; clone_size: NA; cdr3_nt: TGTGCCAGCAGTGAAGTTAAAGGGACATCATATGGCTACACCTTC; cdr3_aa: CASSEVKGTSYGYTF
v_call: TRBV29-1; d_call: NA; j_call: TRBJ1-1; clone_size: NA; cdr3_nt: TGCAGCGCGAGACACCCGAACGGGAACACTGAAGCTTTCTTT; cdr3_aa: CSARHPNGNTEAFF
v_call: TRBV4-3; d_call: TRBD2; j_call: TRBJ2-3; clone_size: NA; cdr3_nt: TGCGCCAGCAGCCAAGATCCACTAGCGAGCACAGATACGCAGTATTTT; cdr3_aa: CASSQDPLASTDTQYF
v_call: TRBV9; d_call: TRBD1; j_call: TRBJ2-3; clone_size: NA; cdr3_nt: TGTGCCAGCAGCGTGACAGGGCTCACAGATACGCAGTATTTT; cdr3_aa: CASSVTGLTDTQYF
v_call: TRBV29-1; d_call: NA; j_call: TRBJ2-1; clone_size: NA; cdr3_nt: TGCAGCGTTGTCGGTCAACGGCAGTTCTTC; cdr3_aa: CSVVGQRQFF
v_call: TRBV5-6; d_call: NA; j_call: TRBJ2-7; clone_size: NA; cdr3_nt: TGTGCCAGCACCAGGAGGACGCGGGCAGGCGAGCAGTACTTC; cdr3_aa: CASTRRTRAGEQYF
v_call: TRBV4-3; d_call: NA; j_call: TRBJ2-1; clone_size: few; cdr3_nt: TGCGCCAGCAGCCAAGAAAACAACAATGAGCAGTTCTTC; cdr3_aa: CASSQENNNEQFF
v_call: TRBV18; d_call: NA; j_call: TRBJ2-7; clone_size: NA; cdr3_nt: TGTGCCAGCTCCGAAAGAGGGCGGTCGTACGAGCAGTACTTC; cdr3_aa: CASSERGRSYEQYF